This T cell receptor (beta chain) was sequenced in a study of T-cell reconstitution after alpha-beta-depleted transplantation in children. Preparation of the TCRbeta library used unique molecular identifiers. TCRdb independently ran MiXCR on the PCR reads; one entry per CDR3 protein. Among 250,000 to 350,000 distinct CDR3 sequences listed, 9.9% were seen once. The receptor's source is a human donor who donated a stem cell graft to a child with SCID. The sample was PBMCs from the stem cell graft donor, taken from the stem cell graft.

Written as DNA, the CDR3 is TGTGCCATCAGTGGCACGGGAACGCAGTATTTT. Protein sequence: CAISGTGTQYF. The rearrangement links TRBV10-3 to TRBJ2-3; possible D gene TRBD2, 5 bases. The germline CDR1 and CDR2 sequences are ENHRY and SYGVKD. This CDR3 contains 11 residues. V dropped 4 bases and J dropped 9 bases, with 8 bases sitting between them.